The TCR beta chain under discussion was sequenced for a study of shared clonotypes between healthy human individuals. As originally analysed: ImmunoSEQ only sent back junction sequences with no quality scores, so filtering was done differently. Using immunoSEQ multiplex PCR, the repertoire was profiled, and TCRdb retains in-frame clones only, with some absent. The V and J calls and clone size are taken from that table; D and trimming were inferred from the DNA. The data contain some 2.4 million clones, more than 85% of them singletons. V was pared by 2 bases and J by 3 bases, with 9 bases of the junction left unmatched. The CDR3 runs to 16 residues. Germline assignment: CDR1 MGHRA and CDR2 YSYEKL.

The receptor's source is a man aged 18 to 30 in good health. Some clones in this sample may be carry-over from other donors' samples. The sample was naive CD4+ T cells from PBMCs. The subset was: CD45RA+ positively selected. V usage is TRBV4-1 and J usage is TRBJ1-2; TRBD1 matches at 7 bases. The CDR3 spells CASSQRDRALHYGYTF. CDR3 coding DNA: TGCGCCAGCAGCCAAAGGGACAGAGCCTTACACTATGGCTACACCTTC.